The text below deals with one T cell receptor (beta chain). Its antigen is not known. The sample is drawn from a study of cytomegalovirus exposure and HLA in healthy donors. Notes on the study in general: The study found most TCR sequences rare, yet found some public TCRs in many donors.

A multiplex PCR was run with 60 Vbeta primers and 13 Jbeta primers. Assay: immunoSEQ multiplex PCR; the TCRdb copy retains only in-frame clones and omits some. The repertoire consists of some 150,000 clones, with around 79% occurring once and the leading ten covering roughly 6%. The ends were cut back, 4 bases at V and 5 bases at J, with 20 bases in the middle. CDR3 length equals 16 residues. Per the germline V gene, CDR1 is PRHDT and CDR2 is FYEKMQ (reference sequence). The receptor's source is a man aged 50 or older in good health and CMV-seropositive. This sequence joins TRBV13 and TRBJ2-5; D is possibly TRBD2 (6 bases). What was sequenced was PBMCs. CDR3 sequence: CASSSTRSGVGETQYF. CDR3 bases: TGTGCCAGCAGCTCCACCCGCTCGGGGGTTGGGGAGACCCAGTACTTC.